The 20 T cell receptor beta chains reported below all come from one sample, sequenced in a study of beta chain features in type 1 diabetes (dated by TCRdb to 2016 to 2019). The research as a whole found: In all four CD4+ subsets, TCRB CDR3 length was moderately but significantly shorter in type 1 diabetes patients.

These receptors have no identified antigens. Receptor libraries were prepared by the immunoSEQ multiplex PCR assay. The High Capacity cDNA Reverse Transcription Kit was used to reverse transcribe all of the isolated RNA, meaning that expressed TCRB transcripts were what got sequenced. The clones in this table, taken by TCRdb from immuneACCESS, are in-frame only. Not every clone is retained; where verified, under half of the shortfall comes from an unresolved V gene, and the cause of the rest is unknown. The sample contains roughly 290,000 clones, approximately 16% of them found a single time. The top ten clones comprise roughly 0.015% of the sample. The sequenced sample consisted of naive CD4+ T cells from blood. The label giving this sample's cell subset or site can be read as: true naive CD4+ T cells. The source is a young man with type 1 diabetes.

This clone came up a few times. The V call is TRBV9, the J call TRBJ2-7; 8 nucleotides match TRBD2. In germline, CDR1 is SGDLS, CDR2 YYNGEE. The CDR3 loop spans 14 amino acids. After removal of 4 bases from V and 6 bases from J, the junction contained 9 bases not matched to a gene. The CDR3: CASSPSSGGSEQYF. CDR3 coding DNA: TGTGCCAGCAGCCCCTCCAGCGGGGGAAGCGAGCAGTACTTC. Drawing the rest from reference TRBV9 and TRBJ2-7, the complete variable domain is DSGVTQTPKHLITATGQRVTLRCSPRSGDLSVYWYQQSLDQGLQFLIQYYNGEERAKGNILERFSAQQFPDLHSELNLSSLELGDSALYFCASSPSSGGSEQYFGPGTRLTVT.

This rearrangement joins TRBV27 to TRBJ2-3; the match to TRBD2 covers 9 bases. CDR3 size: 17 residues. The germline V gene has CDR1 MNHEY and CDR2 SMNVEV (reference sequence). Losses at the gene ends were 5 bases for V and 6 bases for J; bases not matched to a gene: 15. The CDR3 loop reads CASSPRHRAGGPDTQYF. The CDR3 bases are TGTGCCAGCAGTCCCCGGCATCGAGCGGGAGGTCCGGATACGCAGTATTTT.

This clone was counted only a few times. J is TRBJ1-2 and V is TRBV4-3; D is possibly TRBD1 (6 bases). V was clipped by 1 base and J by 4 bases, with 13 bases between them. This CDR3 comprises 15 residues. The germline V gene has CDR1 LGHNA and CDR2 YSLEER. Here the CDR3 reads CASSQGRQGSYGYTF. DNA of the CDR3: TGCGCCAGCAGCCAAGGGCGCCAGGGGTCCTATGGCTACACCTTC.

This clone was observed a few times. CDR3 residues: CASSLPTDTQYF. The DNA of the CDR3 is TGTGCCAGCAGCCTCCCCACAGATACGCAGTATTTT. V is TRBV6-5 and J is TRBJ2-3; no firm D call. This CDR3 spans 12 amino acids. In germline, CDR1 is MNHEY, CDR2 SVGAGI. Trimming removed 6 bases at V and 2 bases at J, with 6 bases between.

This chain links TRBV5-6 with TRBJ2-5; 8 bases match TRBD1. CDR1 and CDR2 (germline): SGHDT, YYEEEE. There are 16 residues in the CDR3. V shed 6 bases and J 5 bases; nucleotides not matched to a gene: 15. The CDR3 DNA reads as TGTGCCAGCACCGCGACCGGACAGGGTATATTCGAGACCCAGTACTTC. Its translation: CASTATGQGIFETQYF. The full variable domain, with the rest looked up from reference TRBV5-6 and TRBJ2-5, is DAGVTQSPTHLIKTRGQQVTLRCSPKSGHDTVSWYQQALGQGPQFIFQYYEEEERQRGNFPDRFSGHQFPNYSSELNVNALLLGDSALYLCASTATGQGIFETQYFGPGTRLLVL.

V is TRBV18 and J is TRBJ2-7; 8 bases are a match to TRBD1. The germline gives CDR1 KGHSH, CDR2 LQKENI. This CDR3 has 15 amino acids. With V trimmed by 0 bases and J by 5 bases, 6 bases remained unmatched. The CDR3 sequence is CASSPPSQGANEQYF. CDR3 bases: TGTGCCAGCTCACCACCTTCCCAGGGGGCGAACGAGCAGTACTTC.

Here the CDR3 reads CASSLDPGKSYEQYF. The CDR3 nucleotides read TGTGCCAGCAGCTTGGATCCAGGGAAATCCTACGAGCAGTACTTC. V gene TRBV5-4 combines with J gene TRBJ2-7; a weak D match, TRBD1 (5 bases). The germline CDR1 and CDR2 sequences are SGHNT and YYREEE (reference sequence). The germline V and J ends were trimmed by 0 bases and 1 base, with 11 bases remaining between them. The CDR3 has 15 amino acids.

This chain joins TRBV19 and TRBJ1-2, with D unresolved. Trimming left V 4 bases short and J 1 base short, with 10 bases between. The CDR3 contains 14 residues. Germline CDR1 is LNHDA and CDR2 is SQIVND (reference sequence). In DNA form, the CDR3 reads TGTGCCAGTAGTACCATGACGGGTAACTATGGCTACACCTTC. Its protein product is CASSTMTGNYGYTF.

This clone appeared a few times. The chain employs TRBV30 and TRBJ2-7, with 8 bases identical to TRBD1. Germline CDR1 is GTSNPN and CDR2 is SVGIG (reference sequence). The CDR3 has 15 residues. Trimming cost V 3 bases and J 2 bases; bases outside gene matches: 9. The CDR3 sequence is CAWRKPTRGPYEQYF. DNA of the CDR3: TGTGCCTGGAGGAAACCAACCAGGGGGCCCTACGAGCAGTACTTC.

The V call is TRBV19, the J call TRBJ1-1, with 7 bases aligning to TRBD1. After removal of 5 bases from V and 3 bases from J, the junction contained 9 bases not matched to a gene. Germline V lookup: CDR1 LNHDA, CDR2 SQIVND (reference sequence). CDR3 length: 15 amino acids. CDR3 DNA: TGTGCCAGTAGTGCAACAGGGGAAGAGGACACTGAAGCTTTCTTT. As protein: CASSATGEEDTEAFF.

This chain uses TRBV28 with TRBJ1-1, with TRBD1 identical over 7 bases. The CDR3 spans 15 residues. The V gene's germline CDR1 is MDHEN and CDR2 SYDVKM. J was trimmed by 0 bases and V by 2 bases; bases with no gene match: 3. CDR3 protein: CASSLRGTVNTEAFF. Here the CDR3 DNA reads TGTGCCAGCAGTTTAAGGGGGACAGTGAACACTGAAGCTTTCTTT. The complete variable domain, with remaining parts taken from reference TRBV28 and TRBJ1-1, reads DVKVTQSSRYLVKRTGEKVFLECVQDMDHENMFWYRQDPGLGLRLIYFSYDVKMKEKGDIPEGYSVSREKKERFSLILESASTNQTSMYLCASSLRGTVNTEAFFGQGTRLTVV.

The chain links TRBV5-1 to TRBJ2-7; D remains unclear. V was shortened by 4 bases and J by 4 bases, with 12 bases between the two germline ends. CDR1 is SGHRS and CDR2 is YFSETQ in the germline V gene. This CDR3 has 13 residues. The CDR3 spells CASSPGREYEQYF. As DNA, the CDR3 is TGCGCCAGCAGCCCGGGTCGAGAGTACGAGCAGTACTTC.

This clone was observed a few times. The gene calls are TRBV5-1 and TRBJ2-1, with D possibly TRBD2 on 5 matching bases. This CDR3 has 11 residues. Trimming pared 4 bases from V and 10 bases from J, leaving 9 bases between. Germline V gene lookup returns CDR1 SGHRS and CDR2 YFSETQ. CDR3 residues: CASSPEREQFF. The CDR3 DNA reads as TGCGCCAGCAGCCCGGAGCGGGAGCAGTTCTTC.

The chain combines TRBV28 with TRBJ1-5, with unresolved D. There are 14 residues in the CDR3. Germline CDR1 MDHEN, CDR2 SYDVKM. V was trimmed by 7 bases and J by 4 bases, leaving 14 bases between them. CDR3 loop: CASTPPLRNQPQHF. In DNA, the CDR3 is TGTGCCAGCACCCCCCCCTTGAGGAATCAGCCCCAGCATTTT.

The genes are TRBV7-9 and TRBJ1-4; TRBD1 matches at 9 bases. This CDR3 has 15 residues. CDR1 SEHNR and CDR2 FQNEAQ come from the germline V gene (reference sequence). V gave up 5 bases and J gave up 3 bases; unmatched junction bases: 4. The CDR3 is CASSLGQGANEKLFF. The CDR3 DNA reads TGTGCCAGCAGCCTGGGACAGGGTGCTAATGAAAAACTGTTTTTT.

This chain connects TRBV5-1 to TRBJ2-1; no definite D call. From germline, CDR1 is SGHRS and CDR2 YFSETQ. The CDR3 has 15 residues. V was pared by 1 base and J by 5 bases, with 13 bases between. CDR3 residues: CASSLNRLEDNEQFF. The CDR3 nucleotides are TGCGCCAGCAGCTTGAATCGGCTAGAAGACAATGAGCAGTTCTTC.

The chain couples TRBV4-2 to TRBJ2-5, with D possibly TRBD2 on 6 matching bases. Trimming removed 1 base at V and 5 bases at J, with 17 bases between. Germline V lookup: CDR1 LGHNA, CDR2 YNFKEQ. This CDR3 comprises 16 residues. Here the CDR3 reads CASSQAQGLGAETQYF. CDR3 nucleotides: TGTGCCAGCAGCCAAGCCCAGGGACTTGGGGCGGAGACCCAGTACTTC.

Points on this clone: The same CDR3 also results from other DNA sequences found in this sample. The chain employs TRBV6-5 and TRBJ2-7; a possible D gene is TRBD1 (5 bases). Germline V lookup: CDR1 MNHEY, CDR2 SVGAGI. Trimming took 0 bases from V and 3 from J, leaving 9 bases between them. This CDR3 has 14 amino acids. This chain's CDR3 is CASSYSGQGYEQYF. CDR3 sequence (DNA): TGTGCCAGCAGTTACTCCGGTCAGGGCTACGAGCAGTACTTC.

This clone was counted only a few times. The J gene is TRBJ2-3, the V gene TRBV18; 7 nucleotides match TRBD2. With V trimmed by 5 bases and J by 2 bases, 10 bases remained unmatched. Germline V gene data show CDR1 as KGHSH and CDR2 as LQKENI. This CDR3 comprises 16 residues. The CDR3 here is CASSSLAKMNTDTQYF. DNA of the CDR3: TGTGCCAGCTCATCACTAGCGAAAATGAACACAGATACGCAGTATTTT.

This clone was found a few times. The chain has TRBV5-6 and TRBJ2-7; TRBD1 might be the D (5 bases). The CDR3 is made up of 13 amino acids. The ends were cut back, 1 base at V and 1 base at J, with 6 bases in the middle. Germline assignment: CDR1 SGHDT and CDR2 YYEEEE. Here the CDR3 reads CASSLRQSYEQYF. In DNA, the CDR3 is TGTGCCAGCAGCTTGAGACAGTCCTACGAGCAGTACTTC. The full variable domain, rest sourced from reference TRBV5-6 and TRBJ2-7, is DAGVTQSPTHLIKTRGQQVTLRCSPKSGHDTVSWYQQALGQGPQFIFQYYEEEERQRGNFPDRFSGHQFPNYSSELNVNALLLGDSALYLCASSLRQSYEQYFGPGTRLTVT.